This T cell receptor beta chain was captured in a study of cytomegalovirus exposure and HLA in healthy donors. Germline values: CDR1 LNHDA, CDR2 SQIVND (reference sequence). The CDR3 sequence is 15 residues long. With 5 bases removed from V and 3 bases from J, the gap between germline ends came to 14 bases. The PCR ran on 60 Vbeta and 13 Jbeta primers. Libraries were prepared by immunoSEQ multiplex PCR; TCRdb keeps only in-frame clonotypes and omits some of them. The sample carries some 85,000 clones, more than 70% recorded once. At collection, donors were nominally healthy, but unrecorded immune exposures were probable. Worth noting for this clone: Its antigen is unknown.

Regarding the study as a whole: Among donors in an Asian-associated ancestry cluster, a later analysis reportedly found fewer N-insertions than the roughly 610-donor mean. No immune exposure information besides CMV serostatus was available. Several of the most significant clusters appeared linked to common viral pathogens, based on a later analysis.

This TCR was sampled from a man under 40 in good health and CMV-seronegative. The V gene is TRBV19, the J gene TRBJ1-5; weak D call: TRBD1 (6 bases). Sequencing was done on a sample of PBMCs. CDR3 DNA sequence: TGTGCCAGTAGTTCTAGTGACAGGAACAATCAGCCCCAGCATTTT. It encodes CASSSSDRNNQPQHF.